This TCR beta chain was captured by sequencing in a study of blood T cells in healthy people across ages. Across the whole study: Roughly one uniquely barcoded beta molecule per two T cells was captured. General study points: Total diversity from one million sequenced T cells was likely underestimated.

Germline V gene lookup returns CDR1 SGHTA and CDR2 FQGNSA. The length of the CDR3 is 15 residues. V lost 1 base and J 5 bases, leaving 14 bases between the germline ends. Healthy Caucasians from Russia aged roughly 6 to 90 served as donors. It was roughly 10 milliliters of peripheral blood that were drawn from each donor. Sample-barcoded 5' priming and a J-beta primer mix drove a second PCR of about 6 to 12 cycles. TCRdb ran MiXCR on the 5' RACE reads and lists one entry per CDR3 protein. The repertoire holds under 2,000,000 distinct CDR3 sequences, with around half as singletons. As concerns this clonotype: As yet, its antigen is unknown.

The J gene is TRBJ1-2, the V gene TRBV7-2; D unclear. Sequenced sample: blood. This TCR was recovered from a woman aged 35 to 49 in good health. CDR3 nucleotides: TGTGCCAGCAGCTTAGACGGTCTAAAGGTGTATGGCTACACCTTC. This encodes CASSLDGLKVYGYTF.